This TCR beta chain was sequenced during a study of blood T cell repertoires in COVID-19. Study details: Some COVID-19 samples were acute and others convalescent; all came from the United States, Italy and Spain. From T cells, B-cell-depleted T cells, or PBMCs came the material, which was cDNA or gDNA.

V lost 5 bases to trimming and J lost 4 bases, with 13 bases between them. CDR1 and CDR2 from the germline V gene are SGHRS and YFSETQ. The length of the CDR3 is 14 residues. How the authors handled the data: Estimates of nucleated cell counts were drawn from the amplification of reference gene primers. Some clones are missing from TCRdb's copy, which holds only in-frame ones; the method was immunoSEQ multiplex PCR. V and J calls plus clone size are reproduced from that table; the DNA served to infer D and trimming. The table includes approximately 300,000 clones, 90% detected once. Seattle researchers signed up patients amid active infection and tracked them longitudinally.

The receptor's source is a woman in her twenties or thirties with COVID-19, enrolled during active disease. The chain joins TRBV5-1 to TRBJ1-3; the D gene is possibly TRBD1 (6 bases). The sequenced sample was peripheral blood. CDR3 protein: CASREGGTGNTIYF. CDR3 DNA: TGCGCCAGCAGGGAAGGGGGTACGGGAAACACCATATATTTT. The full variable domain, with the rest looked up from reference TRBV5-1 and TRBJ1-3, is KAGVTQTPRYLIKTRGQQVTLSCSPISGHRSVSWYQQTPGQGLQFLFEYFSETQRNKGNFPGRFSGRQFSNSRSEMNVSTLELGDSALYLCASREGGTGNTIYFGEGSWLTVV.